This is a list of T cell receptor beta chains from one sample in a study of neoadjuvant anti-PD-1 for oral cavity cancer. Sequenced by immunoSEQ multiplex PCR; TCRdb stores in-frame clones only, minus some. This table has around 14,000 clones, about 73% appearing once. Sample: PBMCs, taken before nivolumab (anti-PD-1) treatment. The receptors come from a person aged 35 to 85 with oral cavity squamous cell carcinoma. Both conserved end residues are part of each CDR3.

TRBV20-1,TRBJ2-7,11,CSAMRTGEQYF
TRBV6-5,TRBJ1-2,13,CASSYLEEDGYTF
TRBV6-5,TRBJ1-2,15,CASSYSFQNTYGYTF
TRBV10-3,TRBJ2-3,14,CAISGSFRTDTQYF
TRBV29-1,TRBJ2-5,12,CSADRGQETQYF
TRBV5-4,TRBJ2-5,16,CASSSRVSPGLETQYF
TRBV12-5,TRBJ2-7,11,CASGLGYEQYF
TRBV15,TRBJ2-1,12,CATSSYPGEQFF
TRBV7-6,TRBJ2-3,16,CASSLGASGGTDTQYF
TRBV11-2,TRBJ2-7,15,CASSPLAIGFSEQYF
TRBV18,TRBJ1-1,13,CASSQGENTEAFF
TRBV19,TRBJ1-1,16,CASIREGSPVGTEAFF
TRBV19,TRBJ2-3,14,CASSPGSFTDTQYF
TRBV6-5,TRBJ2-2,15,CASSSAGVVTGELFF
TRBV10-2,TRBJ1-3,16,CASSGQGTGSGNTIYF
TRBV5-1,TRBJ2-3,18,CASSLDGRASKSADTQYF